These T cell receptor beta chains were read from a single sample in a study of cytomegalovirus exposure and HLA in healthy donors. Repertoires were generated with immunoSEQ multiplex PCR, while TCRdb's copy carries only in-frame clones and drops some. Seen here are about 88,000 clones, roughly 84% observed once, and the top ten hold around 10%. The specimen was PBMCs. The receptors here all came from a woman between 18 and 29 years old in good health and CMV-seropositive. Each CDR3 is given with its conserved first and last residue. A D gene is named only where the DNA matches it firmly. Some rows have no size entry. The others give once, few or many, or a class for an expanded clone.

d_call: TRBD1; j_call: TRBJ2-7; clone_size: -; v_call: TRBV7-3; cdr3_aa: CASSPTGGREQYF; cdr3_nt: TGTGCCAGCAGCCCGACAGGGGGCCGCGAGCAGTACTTC
d_call: -; j_call: TRBJ1-5; clone_size: -; v_call: TRBV4-2; cdr3_aa: CASSQEGYSNQPQHF; cdr3_nt: TGTGCCAGCAGCCAGGAGGGCTATAGCAATCAGCCCCAGCATTTT
d_call: TRBD1; j_call: TRBJ2-1; clone_size: -; v_call: TRBV6-5; cdr3_aa: CASSYPRGNEQFF; cdr3_nt: TGTGCCAGCAGTTACCCCAGGGGGAATGAGCAGTTCTTC
d_call: -; j_call: TRBJ2-2; clone_size: -; v_call: TRBV5-3; cdr3_aa: CAREPPCPSNTGELFF; cdr3_nt: TGTGCCAGAGAGCCCCCGTGCCCGTCGAACACCGGGGAGCTGTTTTTT
d_call: TRBD1; j_call: TRBJ2-7; clone_size: few; v_call: TRBV6-1; cdr3_aa: CASNEGQTIF; cdr3_nt: TGTGCCAGCAACGAGGGACAGACAATCTTC
d_call: -; j_call: TRBJ2-5; clone_size: once; v_call: TRBV2; cdr3_aa: CASRGTLQETQYF; cdr3_nt: TGTGCCAGCAGAGGGACTTTGCAAGAGACCCAGTACTTC
d_call: -; j_call: TRBJ1-5; clone_size: -; v_call: TRBV15; cdr3_aa: CATSKFTHSGQPQHF; cdr3_nt: TGTGCCACCAGCAAATTTACCCATAGCGGTCAGCCCCAGCATTTT
d_call: -; j_call: TRBJ1-1; clone_size: -; v_call: TRBV6-1; cdr3_aa: CASSERGYGTEAFF; cdr3_nt: TGTGCCAGCAGTGAACGGGGTTACGGCACTGAAGCTTTCTTT
d_call: TRBD1; j_call: TRBJ1-2; clone_size: once; v_call: TRBV6-5; cdr3_aa: CASSYNQGAYGYTF; cdr3_nt: TGTGCCAGCAGTTACAATCAGGGGGCTTACGGCTACACCTTC
d_call: -; j_call: TRBJ1-4; clone_size: -; v_call: TRBV9; cdr3_aa: CASSVGSGIGEKLFF; cdr3_nt: TGTGCCAGCAGCGTAGGGTCAGGGATAGGTGAAAAACTGTTTTTT
d_call: -; j_call: TRBJ2-2; clone_size: -; v_call: TRBV4-3; cdr3_aa: CASSQAYSPNTGELFF; cdr3_nt: TGCGCCAGCAGCCAAGCATACTCCCCGAACACCGGGGAGCTGTTTTTT
d_call: -; j_call: TRBJ2-7; clone_size: few; v_call: TRBV28; cdr3_aa: CASSLDSFNEQYF; cdr3_nt: TGTGCCAGCAGTTTAGACAGTTTTAACGAGCAGTACTTC
d_call: TRBD1; j_call: TRBJ2-1; clone_size: -; v_call: TRBV25-1; cdr3_aa: CASSWTGNNEQFF; cdr3_nt: TGTGCCAGCAGCTGGACAGGGAACAATGAGCAGTTCTTC
d_call: -; j_call: TRBJ2-7; clone_size: -; v_call: TRBV23-1; cdr3_aa: CASSQDKYEQYF; cdr3_nt: TGCGCCAGCAGTCAGGACAAATACGAGCAGTACTTC
d_call: -; j_call: TRBJ2-5; clone_size: few; v_call: TRBV11-2; cdr3_aa: CASSLDRGETQYF; cdr3_nt: TGTGCCAGCAGCTTAGACAGGGGAGAGACCCAGTACTTC
d_call: -; j_call: TRBJ2-2; clone_size: once; v_call: TRBV7-3; cdr3_aa: CASSPQVVSTGELFF; cdr3_nt: TGTGCCAGCAGCCCCCAAGTTGTTAGCACCGGGGAGCTGTTTTTT
d_call: TRBD2; j_call: TRBJ2-7; clone_size: few; v_call: TRBV6-1; cdr3_aa: CASSEQPGGYEQYF; cdr3_nt: TGTGCCAGCAGTGAACAGCCGGGGGGCTACGAGCAGTACTTC
d_call: -; j_call: TRBJ2-1; clone_size: -; v_call: TRBV7-2; cdr3_aa: CASSLNVDRYNEQFF; cdr3_nt: TGTGCCAGCAGCCTTAACGTGGACAGATACAATGAGCAGTTCTTC
d_call: TRBD1; j_call: TRBJ1-5; clone_size: -; v_call: TRBV28; cdr3_aa: CASSSPGDRVRIGPQHF; cdr3_nt: TGTGCCAGCAGTTCCCCGGGGGACAGGGTAAGGATAGGGCCCCAGCATTTT
d_call: -; j_call: TRBJ2-1; clone_size: -; v_call: TRBV10-2; cdr3_aa: CASNRGREFF; cdr3_nt: TGCGCCAGCAATAGGGGAAGGGAGTTCTTC
d_call: -; j_call: TRBJ2-7; clone_size: once; v_call: TRBV18; cdr3_aa: CASSPLYPYEQYF; cdr3_nt: TGTGCCAGCTCACCTCTGTATCCCTACGAGCAGTACTTC
d_call: -; j_call: TRBJ1-2; clone_size: once; v_call: TRBV6-5; cdr3_aa: CASSYVGGNYGYTF; cdr3_nt: TGTGCCAGCAGTTACGTCGGGGGGAACTATGGCTACACCTTC
d_call: TRBD1; j_call: TRBJ2-1; clone_size: -; v_call: TRBV5-1; cdr3_aa: CASSLAGAGQGYNEQFF; cdr3_nt: TGCGCCAGCAGCTTGGCGGGGGCGGGACAGGGGTACAATGAGCAGTTCTTC
d_call: TRBD2; j_call: TRBJ2-7; clone_size: -; v_call: TRBV9; cdr3_aa: CASSERLAPFYEQYF; cdr3_nt: TGTGCCAGCAGCGAGAGACTAGCGCCATTTTACGAGCAGTACTTC
d_call: TRBD2; j_call: TRBJ2-1; clone_size: -; v_call: TRBV28; cdr3_aa: CASRLLAGGANEQFF; cdr3_nt: TGTGCCAGCAGACTACTAGCGGGGGGTGCCAATGAGCAGTTCTTC
d_call: -; j_call: TRBJ1-5; clone_size: -; v_call: TRBV4-1; cdr3_aa: CASSRFIPTRGGGYQPQHF; cdr3_nt: TGCGCCAGCAGCCGCTTTATACCGACGCGCGGGGGAGGCTATCAGCCCCAGCATTTT
d_call: -; j_call: TRBJ2-7; clone_size: once; v_call: TRBV7-3; cdr3_aa: CASSRSGNGYEQYF; cdr3_nt: TGTGCCAGCAGTCGGTCGGGGAATGGTTACGAGCAGTACTTC
d_call: -; j_call: TRBJ1-1; clone_size: few; v_call: TRBV10-1; cdr3_aa: CASSGDLNTEAFF; cdr3_nt: TGCGCCAGCAGCGGAGACCTGAACACTGAAGCTTTCTTT
d_call: TRBD1; j_call: TRBJ1-2; clone_size: -; v_call: TRBV28; cdr3_aa: CASSVPQGAQVGGYTF; cdr3_nt: TGTGCCAGCAGTGTACCACAGGGGGCGCAGGTGGGGGGCTACACCTTC
d_call: TRBD1; j_call: TRBJ1-3; clone_size: -; v_call: TRBV7-9; cdr3_aa: CASSEQGDYGNTIYF; cdr3_nt: TGTGCCAGCAGCGAACAGGGGGATTACGGAAACACCATATATTTT
d_call: TRBD2; j_call: TRBJ2-1; clone_size: -; v_call: TRBV6-6; cdr3_aa: CASRKISGEQFF; cdr3_nt: TGTGCCAGCAGAAAAATTAGCGGGGAGCAGTTCTTC
d_call: TRBD1; j_call: TRBJ2-5; clone_size: -; v_call: TRBV18; cdr3_aa: CASSRGTAETQYF; cdr3_nt: TGTGCCAGCTCAAGGGGGACAGCAGAGACCCAGTACTTC
d_call: TRBD2; j_call: TRBJ2-1; clone_size: -; v_call: TRBV30; cdr3_aa: CAWSAQTSGANNEQFF; cdr3_nt: TGTGCCTGGAGTGCCCAAACTAGCGGGGCCAACAATGAGCAGTTCTTC
d_call: -; j_call: TRBJ2-3; clone_size: -; v_call: TRBV6-6; cdr3_aa: CASSYGSSRSDTQYF; cdr3_nt: TGTGCCAGCAGTTACGGGTCTAGCCGCTCAGATACGCAGTATTTT
d_call: -; j_call: TRBJ2-3; clone_size: few; v_call: TRBV5-1; cdr3_aa: CASSPPGAGAWGTDTQYF; cdr3_nt: TGCGCCAGCAGCCCCCCCGGGGCAGGGGCATGGGGCACAGATACGCAGTATTTT
d_call: -; j_call: TRBJ1-6; clone_size: few; v_call: TRBV9; cdr3_aa: CASSVDLTGGSPLHF; cdr3_nt: TGTGCCAGCAGCGTAGATCTGACAGGTGGTTCACCCCTCCACTTT
d_call: -; j_call: TRBJ1-2; clone_size: -; v_call: TRBV19; cdr3_aa: CASSIFDRTANYGYTF; cdr3_nt: TGTGCCAGTAGTATCTTCGACAGAACAGCTAACTATGGCTACACCTTC
d_call: -; j_call: TRBJ1-2; clone_size: few; v_call: TRBV19; cdr3_aa: CASSEGVNYGYTF; cdr3_nt: TGTGCCAGTAGTGAGGGGGTTAACTATGGCTACACCTTC
d_call: -; j_call: TRBJ1-4; clone_size: -; v_call: TRBV19; cdr3_aa: CASSTQVRAEDEKLFF; cdr3_nt: TGTGCCAGTAGTACCCAGGTTAGGGCGGAGGATGAAAAACTGTTTTTT
d_call: -; j_call: TRBJ1-2; clone_size: -; v_call: TRBV28; cdr3_aa: CASSLSQYFYGYTF; cdr3_nt: TGTGCCAGCAGTTTATCCCAATACTTCTATGGCTACACCTTC
d_call: -; j_call: TRBJ1-3; clone_size: -; v_call: TRBV6-1; cdr3_aa: CASSEGPARGGNTIYF; cdr3_nt: TGTGCCAGCAGTGAAGGTCCAGCGCGAGGGGGAAACACCATATATTTT
d_call: -; j_call: TRBJ2-1; clone_size: -; v_call: TRBV20-1; cdr3_aa: CSAKDFNEQFF; cdr3_nt: TGCAGTGCCAAAGACTTCAATGAGCAGTTCTTC
d_call: TRBD2; j_call: TRBJ2-7; clone_size: -; v_call: TRBV5-6; cdr3_aa: CASSQLGLAGLYEQYF; cdr3_nt: TGTGCCAGCAGCCAGCTCGGACTAGCGGGGTTGTACGAGCAGTACTTC
d_call: TRBD2; j_call: TRBJ2-1; clone_size: -; v_call: TRBV4-1; cdr3_aa: CASSQPSGGLWHNEQFF; cdr3_nt: TGCGCCAGCAGCCAACCTAGCGGGGGCCTCTGGCACAATGAGCAGTTCTTC
d_call: -; j_call: TRBJ2-1; clone_size: -; v_call: TRBV7-2; cdr3_aa: CASIDSGTQWGSSYNEQFF; cdr3_nt: TGTGCCAGCATCGACTCCGGGACTCAATGGGGGAGCTCCTACAATGAGCAGTTCTTC
d_call: TRBD1; j_call: TRBJ2-1; clone_size: -; v_call: TRBV27; cdr3_aa: CASSALQGRINEQFF; cdr3_nt: TGTGCCAGCAGTGCGCTACAGGGGAGAATCAATGAGCAGTTCTTC
d_call: -; j_call: TRBJ1-2; clone_size: -; v_call: TRBV9; cdr3_aa: CASSSQEWGYTF; cdr3_nt: TGTGCCAGCAGCTCACAGGAATGGGGCTACACCTTC
d_call: -; j_call: TRBJ2-1; clone_size: -; v_call: TRBV7-2; cdr3_aa: CASSRSSYNEQFF; cdr3_nt: TGTGCCAGCAGCCGTAGCTCCTACAATGAGCAGTTCTTC